This T cell receptor beta chain is from a study of blood T cell repertoires in COVID-19. The repertoire was sequenced with immunoSEQ multiplex PCR; TCRdb's copy has only in-frame clones and lacks some. The sample includes 75,000 to 85,000 clones, approximately 81% seen only once; the top ten take roughly 11%. Seattle's enrolled individuals joined amid active infection and were then monitored longitudinally. Trimming at V came to 1 base and at J to 12 bases, leaving 14 bases not matched to a gene. CDR1 is MNHEY and CDR2 is SVGAGI in the germline V gene. This CDR3 contains 16 residues. This TCR derives from a man aged 55 to 70 with COVID-19, enrolled during active disease. Sequencing input: peripheral blood. V is TRBV6-5 and J is TRBJ1-4; 7 bases map to TRBD1. This chain's CDR3 is CASSYYPPNRGLELFF. Here the CDR3 DNA reads TGTGCCAGCAGTTACTACCCCCCTAACAGGGGTTTAGAACTGTTTTTT.